This TCR beta chain stems from a study of neurological immune-mediated disorders (dated by TCRdb to about 2019). A note on the overall study: Among the approximately 34 multiple sclerosis patients, relapsing-remitting MS was present in roughly 30 and secondary progressive MS was present in 3. Peripheral blood TCR-beta repertoires from patients with HTLV-I-associated myelopathy (HAM/TSP), patients with multiple sclerosis, and healthy controls were compared in the study using UMI-based sequencing. Longitudinal samples, technical triplicates and paired sorted CD4+ and CD8+ T-cell subsets, alongside PBMC samples, were included among the approximately 100 TCR-beta libraries. Each longitudinal HAM/TSP and healthy donor was sampled at 3 time-points spaced at roughly 3-45 month intervals. Of the approximately 68 subjects in the cohort, about 14 were HAM/TSP patients, roughly 34 were multiple sclerosis patients, and 20 were healthy controls. Study-level results and caveats: Phylogenetic analysis grouped repertoires from 18 of 34 MS patients into a cluster of related CDR3 sequences, suggesting a possible repertoire-level signature. No clinical or MRI features were associated with the MS cluster, and the authors said that larger cohorts are needed. TCR clonal expansion was highest in HAM/TSP patients and lowest in MS patients, with MS patients falling below even healthy controls. Expanded clones from different subjects shared no identical CDR3 amino acid sequences, which suggests that TCR-beta repertoires were private in all groups.

According to the study, the label for this sample's time point signals: longitudinal time-point 3. Libraries from unsorted PBMCs were made from 2 million PBMCs kept in RNAlater at -80 degrees C until RNA extraction. Multiple sclerosis patients were enrolled in a US clinical protocol evaluating disease progression by magnetic resonance imaging. Peripheral blood underwent Ficoll-Hypaque density gradient centrifugation to isolate PBMCs, which were then cryopreserved in liquid nitrogen. cDNA was synthesized by template-switch 5'RACE using a primer with a 10-nucleotide random unique molecular identifier that tagged each TCR transcript. Over 190 million TCR-beta sequences, covering 15-18 subjects, were produced in each sequencing run. Total RNA was extracted with the RNeasy kit. TCR-beta VDJ regions were amplified with primers for the TCR constant region and the 5'RACE anchor, using the KAPA Real-time Library Amplification kit. A first PCR added sample indexes and Illumina adaptors, after which a second PCR increased the library yield. After purification with Ampure beads, the TCR product of roughly 650 bp was size-selected on a 2% E-gel SizeSelection system. Before pooling, library quality was assessed on a Bioanalyzer, concentration was determined with Qubit, and library quantification was performed with the Kapa Library Quantification kit. An Illumina HiSeq 2500 was used to sequence the libraries paired-end at 2 x 150 bp. To increase sequence diversity, roughly 24-32% phiX was spiked into each library pool. The original methods were these. The quality-filtered reads were processed with the UMI-based MiGEC pipeline, whose error correction step removed more than 75% of the raw TCR sequences. IMGT germline references were used for aligning VDJ genes, and each clonotype was defined as a unique CDR3 amino acid sequence together with its V-J genes. Clonal expansion, Shannon diversity, and CDR3 relatedness (CalcPairwiseDistances, ClusterSamples) were evaluated with VDJtools, and phylogenetic trees were built with CLCbio workbench. Using coefficient-of-variation modelling across technical triplicates, the study counted a clone as expanded if it had at least 8 unique UMIs. The public reads were run again by TCRdb, first through fastp at Q25 and then through MiXCR, and only productive beta chains were kept. Merged by CDR3 protein, the rows form single entries marked with the most common genes and DNA. What appears here as the V and J calls and clone size reflects TCRdb's work, not the paper's. The sample table shows approximately 80,000 distinct CDR3 sequences, and approximately 4.6% are seen once. 5.7% of the sample goes to the ten largest clones.

This clonotype showed up many times. Which antigen it targets is not known. Nothing much larger sits one base from this clone, and base qualities are not available. The CDR3 contains 15 residues, cysteine and phenylalanine counted. The retained sequence is limited to the CDR3, 45 bases, with the frame set at the first base. Reading the germline V gene gives CDR1 SGHRS and CDR2 YFSETQ. The V end loses 0 bases and the J end loses 2 bases, and a stretch of 12 bases separates them. The sequencing sample was made of PBMCs. The V and J segments used are TRBV5-1 and TRBJ2-7; the D call is tentative, TRBD1 or TRBD2, as each matches 5 bases. This sequence originates from a woman in her fifties or sixties with multiple sclerosis. The CDR3 here reads CASSLDLGPTYEQYF. Here is the DNA: TGCGCCAGCAGCTTGGATTTGGGACCTACCTACGAGCAGTACTTC.